The 19 T cell receptor beta chains in this list originate from one sample, sequenced in a study of shared clonotypes between healthy human individuals. Produced via immunoSEQ multiplex PCR; TCRdb's table is partial and in-frame only. The sample yields about 490,000 clones, over 70% seen once. The sequenced sample consisted of PBMCs. These receptor sequences come from a middle-aged woman in good health. Some clones in this sample may be carry-over from other donors' samples.

By share of the sample, this clone is medium-sized. The sample contains more than one DNA sequence encoding this CDR3. This CDR3 is CASSLVPEAYNEQFF. CDR3 DNA sequence: TGTGCCAGCAGCTTAGTTCCAGAGGCCTACAATGAGCAGTTCTTC. The gene calls are TRBV7-3 and TRBJ2-1; D gene unclear. The CDR3 runs to 15 residues. The germline V gene encodes CDR1 SGHTA and CDR2 FQGTGA. Trimming pared 2 bases from V and 2 bases from J, leaving 10 bases between. Drawing the rest from reference TRBV7-3 and TRBJ2-1, the complete variable domain is GAGVSQTPSNKVTEKGKYVELRCDPISGHTALYWYRQSLGQGPEFLIYFQGTGAADDSGLPNDRFFAVRPEGSVSTLKIQRTERGDSAVYLCASSLVPEAYNEQFFGPGTRLTVL.

This clone was picked up many times. The V and J genes are TRBV27 and TRBJ2-7, with 7 nucleotides matching TRBD1. V trimming: 6 bases; J trimming: 3 bases; junction bases outside the gene matches: 14. The germline V gene encodes CDR1 MNHEY and CDR2 SMNVEV (reference sequence). The CDR3 consists of 16 residues. The DNA for the CDR3 is TGTGCCAGCAGACCCTGGGGCACCGGGACAGTCTACGAGCAGTACTTC. Translated: CASRPWGTGTVYEQYF.

The chain carries TRBV6-6 and TRBJ1-2; D is perhaps TRBD1 (6 bases). This CDR3 comprises 15 residues. The germline V gene encodes CDR1 MNHNY and CDR2 SVGAGI (reference sequence). The V and J ends lost 0 bases and 6 bases respectively, with 14 bases between them. CDR3 protein: CASSYSRAGADGYTF. The CDR3 DNA reads as TGTGCCAGCAGTTACTCGAGGGCAGGGGCAGATGGCTACACCTTC.

The gene calls are TRBV9 and TRBJ1-5, with 7 bases lining up with TRBD1. Germline assignment: CDR1 SGDLS and CDR2 YYNGEE. This CDR3 has 19 residues. V lost 4 bases, J lost 0 bases, and 16 bases stayed unmatched. CDR3 in DNA: TGTGCCAGCAGCCCAACAGGGGTCGGGGAAGGAATTAGCAATCAGCCCCAGCATTTT. Translating gives CASSPTGVGEGISNQPQHF. The full variable domain, rest sourced from reference TRBV9 and TRBJ1-5, is DSGVTQTPKHLITATGQRVTLRCSPRSGDLSVYWYQQSLDQGLQFLIQYYNGEERAKGNILERFSAQQFPDLHSELNLSSLELGDSALYFCASSPTGVGEGISNQPQHFGDGTRLSIL.

This clone showed up just once. This probably arose from a read error, given a far larger clone one base away. This sample includes further DNA sequences coding for the same CDR3. This sequence joins TRBV30 and TRBJ1-2, with 7 nucleotides matching TRBD1. This CDR3 is built from 13 residues. Germline assignment: CDR1 GTSNPN and CDR2 SVGIG (reference sequence). CDR3 DNA sequence: TGTGCCTGGAGCAGACAGGGCCCCTATGGCTACACATTC. This translates into CAWSRQGPYGYTF.

A word on this clone: A far larger clone lies a single base away; this is likely a read error. Other DNA sequences of this sample code for an identical CDR3. This rearrangement joins TRBV6-4 to TRBJ2-7; D is ambiguous. V gave up 6 bases and J gave up 5 bases, with 14 bases separating them. The CDR3 loop spans 13 amino acids. CDR1 is MRHNA and CDR2 is SNTAGT in the germline V gene. The CDR3 DNA reads TGTGCCAGCAGCTTTCCAGGTGTCCACGAGCAGTACTTC. This codes for CASSFPGVHEQYF.

This clone occurred once. The rearrangement uses TRBV5-1 and TRBJ1-4, with TRBD1 matching over 7 bases. CDR1 is SGHRS, CDR2 YFSETQ, per germline. With 3 bases clipped from V and 5 bases from J, the junction kept 4 bases outside the gene matches. CDR3 length: 14 residues. The chain's CDR3 is CASSSGQTNEKLFF. The CDR3 bases are TGCGCCAGCAGCTCGGGACAGACAAATGAAAAACTGTTTTTT. The full variable domain, its missing parts supplied by reference TRBV5-1 and TRBJ1-4, is KAGVTQTPRYLIKTRGQQVTLSCSPISGHRSVSWYQQTPGQGLQFLFEYFSETQRNKGNFPGRFSGRQFSNSRSEMNVSTLELGDSALYLCASSSGQTNEKLFFGSGTQLSVL.

The rearrangement joins TRBV7-9 to TRBJ2-5; TRBD1 matches 11 bases. After removal of 5 bases from V and 4 bases from J, the junction contained 6 bases not matched to a gene. CDR1 and CDR2 from the germline V gene are SEHNR and FQNEAQ (reference sequence). The CDR3 spans 15 residues. This CDR3 reads CASSKGQGVGETQYF. In nucleotides, the CDR3 is TGTGCCAGCAGCAAGGGACAGGGGGTGGGAGAGACCCAGTACTTC. The full variable domain, its missing parts supplied by reference TRBV7-9 and TRBJ2-5, is DTGVSQNPRHKITKRGQNVTFRCDPISEHNRLYWYRQTLGQGPEFLTYFQNEAQLEKSRLLSDRFSAERPKGSFSTLEIQRTEQGDSAMYLCASSKGQGVGETQYFGPGTRLLVL.

The rearrangement joins TRBV7-9 to TRBJ2-7; 7 bases match TRBD2. V trimming: 5 bases; J trimming: 5 bases; junction bases outside the gene matches: 9. CDR1 is SEHNR and CDR2 is FQNEAQ in the germline V gene (reference sequence). This CDR3 is built from 14 residues. The DNA of the CDR3 is TGTGCCAGCAGCCTCGTGTACGGGACTAACGAGCAGTACTTC. It encodes CASSLVYGTNEQYF.

This sequence joins TRBV7-2 and TRBJ2-7; 7 positions agree with TRBD2. The CDR3 covers 14 residues. Germline V gene sequence: CDR1 SGHTA, CDR2 FQGNSA. V lost 2 bases, J lost 0 bases, and 1 base stayed unmatched. For the CDR3, the DNA is TGTGCCAGCAGCTTAACTAGCGACTCCTACGAGCAGTACTTC. Amino acids: CASSLTSDSYEQYF.

This clone came up a few times. The sample has other DNA sequences that encode this CDR3 too. This chain links TRBV18 with TRBJ2-5; D gene ambiguous. Trimming removed 3 bases at V and 1 base at J, with 3 bases between. The CDR3 loop spans 12 amino acids. CDR1 KGHSH and CDR2 LQKENI come from the germline V gene. Here the CDR3 DNA reads TGTGCCAGCTCACCCTCCCAAGAGACCCAGTACTTC. It encodes CASSPSQETQYF.

The chain combines TRBV2 with TRBJ2-7, with D perhaps given as TRBD1 or TRBD2 (5 bases each). V gave up 7 bases and J gave up 3 bases, with 13 bases separating them. CDR1 is SNHLY and CDR2 is FYNNEI in the germline V gene. The CDR3 consists of 13 residues. CDR3 amino acids: CASNPGPYYEQYF. The CDR3 DNA follows: TGTGCCAGCAACCCGGGACCTTACTACGAGCAGTACTTC. Complete variable domain (other parts from reference TRBV2 and TRBJ2-7): EPEVTQTPSHQVTQMGQEVILRCVPISNHLYFYWYRQILGQKVEFLVSFYNNEISEKSEIFDDQFSVERPDGSNFTLKIRSTKLEDSAMYFCASNPGPYYEQYFGPGTRLTVT.

The chain links TRBV28 to TRBJ2-3; the match to TRBD2 covers 7 bases. The germline V gene encodes CDR1 MDHEN and CDR2 SYDVKM. The CDR3 extends over 15 amino acids. V was pared by 6 bases and J by 0 bases, with 6 bases of the junction left unmatched. The CDR3 loop is CASSREGLSTDTQYF. The CDR3 region has the DNA TGTGCCAGCAGCCGCGAGGGACTAAGCACAGATACGCAGTATTTT.

The V call is TRBV7-9, the J call TRBJ1-4; no clear D. The CDR3 extends over 15 amino acids. V gave up 4 bases and J gave up 4 bases, with 13 bases separating them. CDR1 and CDR2 (germline): SEHNR, FQNEAQ (reference sequence). Here the CDR3 reads CASSSRATRNEKLFF. DNA of the CDR3: TGTGCCAGCAGCTCGAGGGCCACCCGTAATGAAAAACTGTTTTTT.

This clone was seen only once. The rearrangement joins TRBV27 to TRBJ1-2, with 9 bases aligning to TRBD1. CDR1 MNHEY and CDR2 SMNVEV come from the germline V gene (reference sequence). Trimming at V came to 3 bases and at J to 5 bases, leaving 13 bases not matched to a gene. The CDR3 covers 17 residues. In DNA, the CDR3 is TGTGCCAGCAGTTTGACGGACAGGGGAGGGAAGTGGTATGGCTACACCTTC. It yields the protein CASSLTDRGGKWYGYTF.

The chain recombines TRBV4-2 with TRBJ2-5; 9 bases agree with TRBD2. CDR3 size: 15 residues. Germline trimming cut 0 bases from V and 4 bases from J; bases unmatched to any gene: 3. The V gene's germline CDR1 is LGHNA and CDR2 YNFKEQ. CDR3 protein: CASSQDASGVETQYF. The CDR3 DNA sequence: TGTGCCAGCAGCCAAGATGCTAGCGGGGTAGAGACCCAGTACTTC.

This rearrangement joins TRBV2 to TRBJ1-5; D is ambiguous. V lost 3 bases and J 0 bases, leaving 6 bases between the germline ends. Germline assignment: CDR1 SNHLY and CDR2 FYNNEI. The CDR3 totals 14 residues. CDR3: CASSDKNSNQPQHF. The CDR3 nucleotides read TGTGCCAGCAGTGACAAGAATAGCAATCAGCCCCAGCATTTT.

The CDR3 region is CAWSGGLAGFEQFF. CDR3 nucleotides: TGTGCCTGGAGTGGAGGACTAGCGGGTTTTGAGCAGTTCTTC. J is TRBJ2-1 and V is TRBV30, with 11 bases aligning to TRBD2. There are 14 residues in the CDR3. Unmatched junction bases numbered 5, after V lost 1 base and J lost 9 bases. The germline V gene has CDR1 GTSNPN and CDR2 SVGIG (reference sequence).

This clone was counted at least ten times. This sample includes further DNA sequences coding for the same CDR3. V and J are TRBV18 and TRBJ1-3; no reliable D call. V was trimmed by 0 bases and J by 0 bases, leaving 9 bases between them. This CDR3 has 16 residues. The V gene's germline CDR1 is KGHSH and CDR2 LQKENI. The CDR3 nucleotides read TGTGCCAGCTCACCACCGGGCCGATTCTCTGGAAACACCATATATTTT. Its translation: CASSPPGRFSGNTIYF.